Shown below are 8 T cell receptor beta chains from a single sample sequenced in a study of blood T cell repertoires in COVID-19 (dated by TCRdb to about 2020). Library preparation used the immunoSEQ multiplex PCR assay. In its TCRdb copy, this immuneACCESS table keeps in-frame sequences only and misses some clones. Where compared with another copy, unresolved V genes explain less than half of these, and the others have no known cause. This sample comprises 190,000 or so clones, approximately 90% of them detected only once. The top ten clones comprise roughly 6.2% of the sample. Sequenced sample: peripheral blood. The receptor set was obtained from a man aged 55 to 69 who had recovered from COVID-19.

V usage is TRBV19 and J usage is TRBJ2-1; 11 nucleotides align to TRBD2. The CDR3 runs to 14 residues. The junction had 5 bases not matched to a gene; V was cut back by 7 bases and J by 6 bases. The V gene's germline CDR1 is LNHDA and CDR2 SQIVND (reference sequence). DNA for the CDR3: TGTGCCAGTACCCCACTAGCGGGAGTCAATGAGCAGTTCTTC. The encoded protein is CASTPLAGVNEQFF.

The chain recombines TRBV7-3 with TRBJ1-6, with 7 positions matching TRBD1. Germline V gene sequence: CDR1 SGHTA, CDR2 FQGTGA. There are 17 residues in the CDR3. J gave up 7 bases and V 1 base, and 10 bases lay outside the gene matches. CDR3 DNA sequence: TGTGCCAGCAGCTTAAGGGGGAAGACAGGGACGAATTCACCCCTCCACTTT. Translation gives CASSLRGKTGTNSPLHF.

The gene calls are TRBV7-2 and TRBJ2-1; 8 nucleotides align to TRBD2. The V segment lost 3 bases and the J segment 5 bases; nucleotides outside the gene matches: 9. CDR3 length equals 16 residues. Germline V gene data show CDR1 as SGHTA and CDR2 as FQGNSA. CDR3 residues: CASSLRTGLGDNEQFF. In DNA, the CDR3 is TGTGCCAGCAGCTTGCGAACGGGACTAGGAGACAATGAGCAGTTCTTC.

J is TRBJ1-2 and V is TRBV19; 7 bases match TRBD1. The CDR3 extends over 14 amino acids. V shed 6 bases and J 5 bases; nucleotides not matched to a gene: 9. Germline V gene sequence: CDR1 LNHDA, CDR2 SQIVND (reference sequence). CDR3 nucleotide sequence: TGTGCCAGTAGGCAAAGGGGGCGCGTTTATGGCTACACCTTC. Translation gives CASRQRGRVYGYTF.

This sequence joins TRBV6-6 and TRBJ2-5; 8 positions agree with TRBD2. V lost 4 bases, J lost 3 bases, and 1 base stayed unmatched. This CDR3 comprises 13 residues. The germline gives CDR1 MNHNY, CDR2 SVGAGI (reference sequence). As DNA, the CDR3 is TGTGCCAGCAGTTGGGGACTAGAAGAGACCCAGTACTTC. Its protein product is CASSWGLEETQYF.

The CDR3 spells CASSPRRELFFSGNTIYF. DNA for the CDR3: TGTGCCAGCAGCCCCCGGCGGGAACTATTCTTCTCTGGAAACACCATATATTTT. The chain combines TRBV7-8 with TRBJ1-3; D unclear. Germline assignment: CDR1 SGHVS and CDR2 FQNEAQ. V was shortened by 5 bases and J by 0 bases, with 20 bases between the two germline ends. This CDR3 is built from 18 residues.

Only one count was recorded for this clone. V and J are TRBV11-2 and TRBJ2-7; weak D call: TRBD2 (5 bases). The germline CDR1 and CDR2 sequences are SGHAT and FQNNGV. CDR3 size: 17 residues. V dropped 0 bases and J dropped 4 bases, with 19 bases sitting between them. DNA for the CDR3: TGTGCCAGCAGCTTAGATCGCCGGAAAGGAGGTAGATACGAGCAGTACTTC. Residues: CASSLDRRKGGRYEQYF.

The chain links TRBV6-1 to TRBJ2-2; D may be TRBD2 (6 bases). The germline V gene has CDR1 MNHNS and CDR2 SASEGT. CDR3 length equals 20 residues. Trimming took 4 bases from V and 0 from J, leaving 24 bases between them. CDR3 DNA sequence: TGTGCCAGCAGTGCCTTGTCGGGTGCTGGTCGGGGGACGAACACCGGGGAGCTGTTTTTT. It translates to CASSALSGAGRGTNTGELFF.